Following are 2 T cell receptor beta chains from one sample sequenced in a study of T cell repertoires in cytomegalovirus infection (dated by TCRdb to 2018 to 2020). Instrument used: Illumina HiSeq 1500. TCRdb ran its own pipeline on the public reads, namely fastp trimming at Q25 and MiXCR clone calling, and kept in-frame beta chains. Rows are unified per CDR3 protein, each entry keeping the most common DNA and genes. The sample contains 150,000 to 200,000 distinct CDR3 sequences, approximately 14% of them found a single time. The ten largest clones take up roughly 30% of the sample. The sequenced sample was PBMCs. The source is a human donor in good health (CMV status not recorded). Some clones in this sample may be carry-over from other donors' samples.

This clonotype was detected many times. The rearrangement uses TRBV6-2 or TRBV6-3 and TRBJ2-7; TRBD2 agrees at 8 bases. V lost 9 bases to trimming and J lost 6 bases; unmatched junction nucleotides: 4. Germline CDR1 reads MNHEY; CDR2 reads SVGEGT. This CDR3 has 11 amino acids. The CDR3 loop reads CASFSGGEQYF. DNA of the CDR3: TGTGCCAGTTTCAGCGGGGGCGAGCAGTACTTC.

This clonotype was seen ten or more times. This chain uses TRBV28 with TRBJ1-5; no clear D gene. V lost 3 bases, J lost 3 bases, and 9 bases lay in between. Germline loops: CDR1 MDHEN, CDR2 SYDVKM. CDR3 size: 14 residues. CDR3 protein: CASSFVNSNQPQHF. CDR3 sequence (DNA): TGTGCCAGCAGTTTCGTAAACTCCAATCAGCCCCAGCATTTT. The variable domain in full, with the rest retrieved from reference TRBV28 and TRBJ1-5, is DVKVTQSSRYLVKRTGEKVFLECVQDMDHENMFWYRQDPGLGLRLIYFSYDVKMKEKGDIPEGYSVSREKKERFSLILESASTNQTSMYLCASSFVNSNQPQHFGDGTRLSIL.